This T cell receptor (beta chain) derives from a study of blood T cell repertoires in COVID-19 (dated by TCRdb to 2020 to 2021). About the investigation overall: Collaborator samples came from the United States, Italy and Spain and covered acute and convalescent phases of COVID-19. The material from the prospective study consisted of cDNA or gDNA derived from T cells, B-cell-depleted T cells, or PBMCs. Deeply sampled blood TCRbeta repertoires from subjects exposed to, actively infected with, or recovered from COVID-19 were included in the dataset. A freely available public database, intended as a resource for researchers studying the immune response to SARS-CoV-2, is where the repertoires were released. The samples were drawn from the first 160 participants of the ongoing ImmuneRACE study and from 1,200 or so subjects provided by 6 global collaborators. Nearly every sample came with metadata listing a de-identified subject ID, COVID-19 status, age in years and sex. Where available, HLA class I and class II types were taken from metadata supplied by the sample provider and were not determined by assay-based typing. Beyond this particular receptor, the publication reports: How much clinical and demographic metadata was included differed by source and by participant, and the metadata was provided uncurated.

Participants in the prospective study were enrolled through a virtual design, were aged about 18 to 100 years, and lived in approximately 25 United States geographic areas. To assign participants to cohorts, the prospective study relied on clinical history that participants themselves reported in a screening survey and a study questionnaire. In the prospective study, mobile phlebotomists collected whole blood, serum and a nasopharyngeal or oropharyngeal swab from each participant. Prospective study participants could optionally give additional blood draws and questionnaires over an approximately two-month period. Blood samples from the prospective study were shipped frozen or at room temperature prior to DNA extraction. A single count supports this clone. Its antigen remains unidentified. The record has no base qualities; no much larger clone is one base away. From the cysteine through the phenylalanine, the CDR3 covers 12 amino acids. Only CDR3 DNA remains: 36 bases, in frame from the first base. V loses 5 bases, J loses 4 bases, and the germline ends lie 9 bases apart. Reading the germline V gene (reference sequence) gives CDR1 MNHEY and CDR2 SMNVEV.

TCRbeta CDR3 regions were amplified from genomic DNA by means of the immunoSEQ Assay, a bias-controlled multiplex PCR. For the original study's pipeline: The number of nucleated cells in each sample was estimated by amplification of reference gene primers within the assay. To quantify the absolute abundance of each unique TCRbeta CDR3 rearrangement, sequence reads were collapsed and filtered. For each sample, productive Simpson clonality was calculated as the square root of Simpson's diversity index across productive rearrangements. This immuneACCESS table, as held by TCRdb, lists in-frame sequences with V and J called but not all clones. Of the missing ones, under half trace to an unresolved V gene in checked studies; the others have no known cause. D and trimming come from the DNA, and the V and J calls and clone size come from that table. Counted in this sample were under 300,000 clones; approximately 90% of them appeared once. The ten largest clonotypes hold just under 6.5% of the sample.

The rearranged segments are TRBV27 and TRBJ2-7, with TRBD2 perhaps the D gene, on 6 matching bases. The sequencing input was PBMCs or T cells enriched from blood (not recorded which). The source is a woman aged 25 to 39 with acute COVID-19. The CDR3 reads as follows: CASSPGGYEQYF. The DNA reads TGTGCCAGCAGTCCCGGGGGATACGAGCAGTACTTC.